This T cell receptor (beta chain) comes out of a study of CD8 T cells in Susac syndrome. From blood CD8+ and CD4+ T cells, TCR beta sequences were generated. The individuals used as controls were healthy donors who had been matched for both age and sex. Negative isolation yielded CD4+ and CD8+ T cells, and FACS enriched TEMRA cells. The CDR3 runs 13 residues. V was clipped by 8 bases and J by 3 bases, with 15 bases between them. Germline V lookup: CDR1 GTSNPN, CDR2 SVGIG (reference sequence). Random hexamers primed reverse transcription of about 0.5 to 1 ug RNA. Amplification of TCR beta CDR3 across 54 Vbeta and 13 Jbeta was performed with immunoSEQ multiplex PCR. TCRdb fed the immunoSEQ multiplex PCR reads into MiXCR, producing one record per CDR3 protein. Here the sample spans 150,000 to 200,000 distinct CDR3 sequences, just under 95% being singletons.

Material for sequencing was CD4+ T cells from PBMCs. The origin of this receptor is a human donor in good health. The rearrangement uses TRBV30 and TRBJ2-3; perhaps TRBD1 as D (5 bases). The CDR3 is CALDRQYTDTQYF. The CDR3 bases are TGTGCCCTGGACCGACAGTATACAGATACGCAGTATTTT.